The source of this T cell receptor beta chain is a study of T cell changes during pregnancy in multiple sclerosis. This clone was seen only once. Data came from immunoSEQ multiplex PCR; TCRdb stores just in-frame clones and leaves some out. The sample has 75,000 to 80,000 clones, approximately 94% seen once. This specimen consisted of peripheral blood, obtained after pregnancy. This sequence originates from a female donor in good health, enrolled as a control in a pregnancy study.

The chain's CDR3 is CASSLGGARGGRNTDTQYF. As DNA, the CDR3 is TGTGCCAGCAGCTTGGGCGGAGCGCGGGGGGGCCGAAACACAGATACGCAGTATTTT. This chain uses TRBV5-4 with TRBJ2-3; 9 positions agree with TRBD2. V gave up 0 bases and J gave up 2 bases; unmatched junction bases: 13. Germline CDR1 SGHNT, CDR2 YYREEE (reference sequence). The length of the CDR3 is 19 residues.